This T cell receptor beta chain is from a study of blood T cells in healthy people across ages (dated by TCRdb to about 2015). Notes on the research overall: In model experiments, template switching captured about one uniquely barcoded TCR beta cDNA molecule for every two T cells. The donors were divided into four age groups: young (average approximately 17 years), middle-aged (about 39), aged (roughly 66) and long-lived (about 90). Age-related changes in TCR beta repertoire diversity were measured in the study by deep sequencing normalized with unique cDNA molecular identifiers. To avoid experimental bias, donors of different ages were distributed randomly across sequencing lanes. For two donors (one aged 18 to 29 and one aged 80 or older), the study analyzed two additional independent replicas of 1 million unique cDNA reads from the same blood draw.

Summary of the overall study and its limitations: Because donor CMV infection status was unknown, age-related changes in expanded clonotypes were potentially confounded. Bulk unsorted PBMC profiling prevented conclusive comparison of naive and antigen-experienced compartments. Compared with the aged group, the long-lived group had more naive CD4+ T cells, fewer expanded clones and increased TCR diversity, suggesting age selection. Estimates of total diversity based on one million sequenced T cells were considered lower bounds and underestimates. Observed TCR beta diversity correlated strongly with the percentage of naive T cells measured by flow cytometry. As age increased, observed TCR beta diversity per million T cells dropped in a roughly linear way, and a significant reduction was already evident by age 40.

Points on this clonotype: Which antigen it targets is not known. No base qualities exist here, and no much larger clone lies one base off it.

V loses 2 bases of germline sequence and J loses 6 bases, and the interval between the two ends is 11 bases. Inclusive of the bounding cysteine and phenylalanine, the CDR3 is 14 residues long. The sequence is cut down to CDR3 DNA, 42 bases in frame from base 1. CDR1 and CDR2 are read off the germline V gene as SGHRS and YFSETQ. The donors were 40 or so Caucasian individuals from Russia, aged roughly 6 to 100 years, who were systemically healthy. Around 9.7 milliliters of peripheral blood were collected from each donor into EDTA-treated Vacutainer tubes. PBMCs were isolated by Ficoll-Paque density-gradient centrifugation, with at least 6 million obtained per sample. Trizol reagent was used to extract total RNA from PBMCs, with at least 5.5 micrograms per sample. For every donor, flow cytometry on a PBMC aliquot measured the percentage of naive CD45RAhigh/CD27high T cells. Library preparation used 5' RACE. Instrument on record: Illumina HiSeq 2500. A second about 7 to 12 cycle PCR used a sample-barcoded 5' primer and a J-beta primer mix. A unique molecular identifier was introduced onto each TCR beta cDNA molecule by a template-switch 5' adaptor carrying 12 random nucleotides. Each sample yielded at least 2.5 million CDR3-containing paired-end reads. The Mint cDNA synthesis kit, primed by a TRBC-specific oligonucleotide, was used to synthesize first-strand cDNA from all RNA. Following uracil-DNA glycosylase treatment, a first 18-cycle PCR with universal primers M1SS and BC2_uni_R was performed on all cDNA. The study's own analysis went as follows. For normalization, 1 million high-quality reads were randomly selected from each sample, with every read carrying a distinct molecular identifier. Reads with shared molecular identifiers were discarded instead of being binned into consensus sequences. MiTCR, set to a Q25 quality threshold and the strictest error-elimination algorithm, was used for CDR3 identification, clonotype clustering and error correction. A nonparametric unseen species model with Euler transformation was used to estimate a lower bound on total TCR beta diversity. TCRdb redid the processing of the public reads, applying fastp at Q25 and MiXCR, and retained in-frame beta chains. CDR3 protein sequences are deduplicated, and each keeps its most common genes and DNA. The V and J calls were not made by the authors but by TCRdb's processing. This sample comprises approximately 730,000 distinct CDR3 sequences, 53% of them detected only once. The ten largest clones represent approximately 40% of the sample.

This chain is built from TRBV5-1 and TRBJ2-2; a tentative D call is TRBD2 (5 bases match). Sample: blood. The clonotype was recovered from a man older than 75 in good health. The CDR3 protein: CASSFILGSGELFF. The DNA sequence reads TGCGCCAGCAGCTTCATACTAGGCTCCGGGGAGCTGTTTTTT.